The 19 T cell receptor beta chains in this list originate from one sample, sequenced in a study of T cells in localized non-small cell lung cancer. Assay used: immunoSEQ multiplex PCR; TCRdb lists only in-frame clones, some missing. Altogether about 22,000 clones are present, about nine tenths being singletons, with the ten largest covering roughly 20%. Sequences were derived from PBMCs, sampled before any cancer treatment. The receptors shown here come from a man aged 40 to 75 with stage II squamous cell lung carcinoma.

J is TRBJ2-2 and V is TRBV5-1; 8 bases are a match to TRBD1. Trimming cost V 4 bases and J 4 bases; bases outside gene matches: 6. Germline V gene lookup returns CDR1 SGHRS and CDR2 YFSETQ. The length of the CDR3 is 15 residues. The CDR3: CASSQGQARTGELFF. The DNA for the CDR3 is TGCGCCAGCAGCCAGGGACAGGCGCGCACCGGGGAGCTGTTTTTT.

CDR3 sequence: CASSSRDLDTEAFF. CDR3 sequence (DNA): TGTGCCAGCAGCTCCAGGGATCTCGACACTGAAGCTTTCTTT. The gene calls are TRBV5-4 and TRBJ1-1, with a possible D match to TRBD1 (5 bases). V was trimmed by 3 bases and J by 3 bases, leaving 12 bases between them. Germline assignment: CDR1 SGHNT and CDR2 YYREEE (reference sequence). This CDR3 spans 14 amino acids.

The V and J genes are TRBV5-1 and TRBJ1-1; TRBD1 might be the D (5 bases). The CDR3 sequence is 14 residues long. The ends were cut back, 5 bases at V and 3 bases at J, with 14 bases in the middle. Germline loops: CDR1 SGHRS, CDR2 YFSETQ. Written as DNA, the CDR3 is TGCGCCAGCAGGAGACAGATGGAGTACACTGAAGCTTTCTTT. It specifies CASRRQMEYTEAFF.

The CDR3 DNA sequence: TGTGCAAGTCGCTTAGCTCCCCCGATGGGCTCACTCTATGGCTACACCTTC. Its protein is CASRLAPPMGSLYGYTF. The chain joins TRBV12-2 to TRBJ1-2; the table's TRBD1 call for D was not verified on the DNA. TRBV12-2 is annotated as a pseudogene. The CDR3 consists of 17 residues.

The rearrangement uses TRBV7-2 and TRBJ2-1, with TRBD1 as a possible D gene (5 bases). The germline V gene has CDR1 SGHTA and CDR2 FQGNSA. This CDR3 has 17 residues. The V and J ends lost 2 bases and 7 bases respectively, with 21 bases between them. The CDR3 loop reads CASSLSPLTASGNEQFF. The CDR3, as DNA: TGTGCCAGCAGCTTATCCCCTCTGACAGCCAGTGGGAATGAGCAGTTCTTC.

V usage is TRBV5-8 and J usage is TRBJ2-6, with D possibly matching TRBD2 (5 bases). Per germline, CDR1 SGHTS and CDR2 YDEGEE. Trimming stripped 5 bases from V and 0 bases from J, with 15 bases between. The CDR3 spans 17 residues. The CDR3 reads CASSQSGRLSGANVLTF. The CDR3 nucleotides are TGTGCCAGCAGTCAAAGCGGACGGCTCTCTGGGGCCAACGTCCTGACTTTC. Combining the CDR3 with reference TRBV5-8 and TRBJ2-6 gives the whole variable domain EAGVTQSPTHLIKTRGQQATLRCSPISGHTSVYWYQQALGLGLQFLLWYDEGEERNRGNFPPRFSGRQFPNYSSELNVNALELEDSALYLCASSQSGRLSGANVLTFGAGSRLTVL.

This clone was detected only once. The chain is built from TRBV5-4 and TRBJ1-5; D is possibly TRBD1 (5 bases). V lost 4 bases and J 5 bases, leaving 13 bases between the germline ends. Germline V lookup: CDR1 SGHNT, CDR2 YYREEE (reference sequence). This CDR3 spans 14 amino acids. CDR3 residues: CASSPAGEDQPQHF. For the CDR3, the DNA is TGTGCCAGCAGCCCGGCGGGGGAGGATCAGCCCCAGCATTTT.

The chain carries TRBV9 and TRBJ2-5; D is unresolved. V was cut by 0 bases and J by 5 bases, with 8 bases left in between. The CDR3 contains 13 residues. The germline gives CDR1 SGDLS, CDR2 YYNGEE. CDR3 coding DNA: TGTGCCAGCAGCGTAGAGCAGCTGGAGACCCAGTACTTC. Translated, it gives CASSVEQLETQYF.

The gene calls are TRBV30 and TRBJ1-2; no reliable D call. V dropped 4 bases and J dropped 0 bases, with 12 bases sitting between them. The CDR3 has 14 residues. Germline lookup yields CDR1 GTSNPN and CDR2 SVGIG (reference sequence). The CDR3 sequence: CAWMRTGSNYGYTF. In nucleotides, the CDR3 is TGTGCCTGGATGAGGACGGGATCTAACTATGGCTACACCTTC.

V is TRBV7-8 and J is TRBJ1-2; D is possibly TRBD1 (5 bases). The V and J ends lost 5 bases and 7 bases respectively, with 23 bases between them. The CDR3 spans 16 residues. Germline CDR1 is SGHVS and CDR2 is FQNEAQ. CDR3 in DNA: TGTGCCAGCAGCAAAGCTGAAGGGGCAGGGCTATCTGGCTACACCTTC. Translated: CASSKAEGAGLSGYTF.

The gene calls are TRBV4-1 and TRBJ1-4; D uncertain. The V end lost 4 bases, the J end lost 5 bases, and 17 bases lay between the germline ends. The CDR3 contains 16 residues. Germline CDR1 is MGHRA and CDR2 is YSYEKL. The CDR3 DNA is TGCGCCAGCAGCCTGAGACATGAGGCGGCAAATGAAAAACTGTTTTTT. Translated: CASSLRHEAANEKLFF.

The chain carries TRBV29-1 and TRBJ2-3; TRBD2 matches 10 bases. The CDR3 has 18 amino acids. Germline loops: CDR1 SQVTM, CDR2 ANQGSEA. Losses at the gene ends were 4 bases for V and 0 bases for J; bases not matched to a gene: 13. The chain's CDR3 is CSVVGLAGALFSTDTQYF. The CDR3 DNA sequence: TGCAGCGTTGTTGGTCTAGCGGGGGCCCTTTTTAGCACAGATACGCAGTATTTT.

This chain links TRBV19 with TRBJ2-1, with D unresolved. The CDR3 is made up of 13 amino acids. The V gene's germline CDR1 is LNHDA and CDR2 SQIVND (reference sequence). V was trimmed by 10 bases and J by 0 bases, leaving 10 bases between them. The CDR3 DNA reads TGTGCCACATCGTCCCTCTCCTACAATGAGCAGTTCTTC. Residues: CATSSLSYNEQFF.

The gene calls are TRBV5-4 and TRBJ2-5, with D tentatively TRBD2 (6 bases). V was shortened by 3 bases and J by 0 bases, with 9 bases between the two germline ends. CDR1 and CDR2 from the germline V gene are SGHNT and YYREEE (reference sequence). The CDR3 sequence is 14 residues long. CDR3 protein: CASSSGVNQETQYF. The CDR3 nucleotides are TGTGCCAGCAGCTCGGGGGTAAACCAAGAGACCCAGTACTTC.

V usage is TRBV5-1 and J usage is TRBJ1-2, with no clear D. V was clipped by 2 bases and J by 8 bases, with 10 bases between them. Looked up from germline, CDR1 is SGHRS and CDR2 is YFSETQ. CDR3 length: 12 residues. CDR3 in amino acids: CASSFDGVGYTF. Here the CDR3 DNA reads TGCGCCAGCAGCTTCGACGGCGTAGGCTACACCTTC.

This chain's CDR3 is CASSSMNRENTEAFF. In DNA form, the CDR3 reads TGTGCCAGCAGTTCAATGAACAGGGAGAACACTGAAGCTTTCTTT. The chain carries TRBV28 and TRBJ1-1; the D gene is possibly TRBD1 (6 bases). The CDR3 covers 15 residues. CDR1 MDHEN and CDR2 SYDVKM come from the germline V gene. Trimming removed 4 bases at V and 1 base at J, with 13 bases between.

Here the CDR3 reads CASSSDGVGGTEAFF. As DNA, the CDR3 is TGTGCCAGCAGCTCGGATGGGGTAGGCGGCACTGAAGCTTTCTTT. The rearrangement uses TRBV5-6 and TRBJ1-1; D remains ambiguous. The CDR3 has 15 amino acids. V was trimmed by 3 bases and J by 4 bases, leaving 16 bases between them. Germline V gene lookup returns CDR1 SGHDT and CDR2 YYEEEE.

The chain is built from TRBV27 and TRBJ1-1; no reliable D call. Trimming pared 1 base from V and 0 bases from J, leaving 9 bases between. Germline CDR1 MNHEY, CDR2 SMNVEV (reference sequence). This CDR3 has 15 residues. The CDR3 coding sequence is TGTGCCAGCAGTTTATTACCGTCCATGAACACTGAAGCTTTCTTT. This translates into CASSLLPSMNTEAFF.

The genes are TRBV5-1 and TRBJ2-1; 11 positions agree with TRBD2. The V and J ends lost 4 bases and 6 bases, in that order; junction bases with no gene match: 6. Per the germline V gene, CDR1 is SGHRS and CDR2 is YFSETQ. There are 15 residues in the CDR3. The CDR3: CASSGVAGGTNEQFF. CDR3 in DNA: TGCGCCAGCAGCGGGGTAGCGGGAGGGACCAATGAGCAGTTCTTC.